These 3 T cell receptor beta chains were sequenced from one sample in a study of blood T cell repertoires in COVID-19. This table comes from immunoSEQ multiplex PCR, and its TCRdb copy is limited to in-frame clones, with some not included. The repertoire holds about 150,000 clones, with around 85% as singletons. Sequenced: peripheral blood. These receptor sequences come from an older woman with acute or convalescent COVID-19.

This rearrangement joins TRBV7-2 to TRBJ1-2; D gene uncertain. Germline V gene data show CDR1 as SGHTA and CDR2 as FQGNSA. Trimming left V 2 bases short and J 5 bases short, with 15 bases between. The CDR3 length is 15 residues. The CDR3 coding sequence is TGTGCCAGCAGCTTACAGCCAGGAGGAAAGTATGGCTACACCTTC. Translating gives CASSLQPGGKYGYTF. Full variable domain (rest looked up from reference TRBV7-2 and TRBJ1-2): GAGVSQSPSNKVTEKGKDVELRCDPISGHTALYWYRQSLGQGLEFLIYFQGNSAPDKSGLPSDRFSAERTGGSVSTLTIQRTQQEDSAVYLCASSLQPGGKYGYTFGSGTRLTVV.

This chain connects TRBV10-2 to TRBJ2-2; tentative D call: TRBD1 (5 bases). There are 13 residues in the CDR3. Trimming took off 4 bases at V and 6 bases at J, with 9 bases between the two ends. Germline V gene lookup returns CDR1 WSHSY and CDR2 SAAADI. The CDR3 is CASSASGSGELFF. The CDR3 bases are TGCGCCAGCAGTGCTTCAGGGTCCGGGGAGCTGTTTTTT.

In nucleotides, the CDR3 is TGTGCCATCAGTGACGAGATCTCTGGAAACACCATATATTTT. Translation gives CAISDEISGNTIYF. The V call is TRBV10-3, the J call TRBJ1-3; D is undetermined. The CDR3 contains 14 residues. The V end lost 3 bases, the J end lost 0 bases, and 6 bases lay between the germline ends. Germline loops: CDR1 ENHRY, CDR2 SYGVKD.